This entry features one T cell receptor (beta chain) sequence. This clonotype was seen a handful of times. Its target antigen remains unknown. It has no much larger one-base neighbor in the sample; base qualities were not kept. This sample was included in a study of CD8 T cells in ankylosing spondylitis (dated by TCRdb to between 2016 and 2019). Concerning the study at large: To find TCR variants linked to disease, the study profiled T cell receptor beta repertoires in ankylosing spondylitis patients and healthy donors. The full study cohort was made up of 20 to 25 ankylosing spondylitis patients and roughly 98 healthy donors. Peripheral blood was sampled, and synovial fluid was also collected from ankylosing spondylitis patients. Overall study results and their limits: In peripheral blood, the disease-linked clones were found at relatively low frequencies and had a CD8+ phenotype. The disease-linked clones were reported as significantly enriched in matched synovial fluid samples from ankylosing spondylitis patients. Blood from ankylosing spondylitis patients appeared to be characterized by a TCR beta motif composed of eight highly homologous amino acid variants. Some motif variants had previously been reported in the synovial fluid and blood of reactive arthritis patients, which suggests shared mechanisms of disease initiation.

Sequenced using an Illumina HiSeq 2500. Quantitative 5'-RACE with molecular barcodes was used to prepare TCR beta libraries. The authors' pipeline ran thus. Disease-linked TCR variants were identified with a new computational method built on a probabilistic model of VDJ rearrangement. The public reads were reprocessed in TCRdb via fastp at Q25 and MiXCR, keeping in-frame beta chains. Rows with one shared CDR3 protein collapse into an entry with the most common genes and DNA. The V and J calls and clone size come from TCRdb's table, not from the authors' own analysis. This sample gives about 540,000 distinct CDR3 sequences in total; approximately 12% of them show up just once. The ten biggest clones cover about 6.8% of the sample. CDR1 and CDR2 (DFQATT, SNEGSKA) derive from the germline V gene (reference sequence). The V end loses 8 bases and the J end loses 1 base, and a stretch of 2 bases separates them. The cysteine opens and the phenylalanine closes a CDR3 of 9 amino acids. Of the read, only the CDR3 DNA is kept; its 27 bases are in frame from base 1.

Sequences were obtained from blood, either unsorted or a sorted T cell fraction (not recorded which). This TCR came from a male donor with ankylosing spondylitis. The sequence joins TRBV20-1 to TRBJ1-1; no D gene can be assigned with confidence. This receptor carries the CDR3 CSRNTEAFF. Here is the DNA: TGCAGTAGGAACACTGAAGCTTTCTTT.